The present entry profiles one TCR beta chain with its context. CDR1 and CDR2 from the germline V gene are LNHDA and SQIVND (reference sequence). CDR3 size: 17 residues. The junction had 10 bases not matched to a gene; V was cut back by 6 bases and J by 0 bases. Some clones are missing from TCRdb's copy, which holds only in-frame ones; the method was immunoSEQ multiplex PCR. The sample has tens of thousands of clones, over 80% seen once. These data belong to a study of OX40 agonist ivuxolimab in advanced cancers. Study details: In this trial design, patients received ivuxolimab intravenously at 0.01 to 10 mg/kg every 2 weeks. Three partial responders included one hepatocellular carcinoma patient and two cutaneous melanoma patients.

The rearrangement uses TRBV19 and TRBJ1-3; TRBD1 matches at 8 bases. This TCR was sampled from an adult with an advanced solid tumor such as melanoma, head and neck, liver or kidney cancer. The sample in question was CD4+ or CD8+ T cells sorted from blood, obtained in a trial of the OX40 agonist ivuxolimab. In nucleotides, the CDR3 is TGTGCCAGTAGCCCCTGGGACAGGCCCTACTCTGGAAACACCATATATTTT. Translated, it gives CASSPWDRPYSGNTIYF.